The 24 T cell receptor beta chains below were found in one sample sequenced in a study of T cell changes during pregnancy in multiple sclerosis. The assay was immunoSEQ multiplex PCR, and TCRdb's table has in-frame clones only and misses some. The sample records fewer than 55,000 clones, around 92% being singletons. The sequencing sample was made of peripheral blood. All receptors come from a female donor with multiple sclerosis, enrolled in a pregnancy study.

The chain joins TRBV5-6 to TRBJ2-1; 9 bases map to TRBD1. The V gene's germline CDR1 is SGHDT and CDR2 YYEEEE. The CDR3 is 15 residues long. With 4 bases clipped from V and 8 bases from J, the junction kept 10 bases outside the gene matches. The CDR3 DNA follows: TGTGCCAGCAGCCCCGGGACAGGGAAAAACGATGAGCAGTTCTTC. Its protein is CASSPGTGKNDEQFF.

This clone was picked up one time. This chain joins TRBV10-3 and TRBJ1-1; tentatively, D is TRBD1 (5 bases). V was trimmed by 6 bases and J by 1 base, leaving 9 bases between them. Germline V gene data show CDR1 as ENHRY and CDR2 as SYGVKD. The CDR3 totals 13 residues. The CDR3 here is CAISPGRNTEAFF. CDR3 nucleotide sequence: TGTGCCATCAGCCCGGGGCGGAACACTGAAGCTTTCTTT.

The gene calls are TRBV28 and TRBJ2-5; no clear D. The CDR3 covers 12 residues. V dropped 3 bases and J dropped 7 bases, with 9 bases sitting between them. From germline, CDR1 is MDHEN and CDR2 SYDVKM. Written as DNA, the CDR3 is TGTGCCAGCAGTTTCCCCCCCCGGACCCAGTACTTC. Its protein product is CASSFPPRTQYF.

The chain couples TRBV4-2 to TRBJ1-2, with D maybe TRBD1 (5 bases). CDR3 length: 15 residues. Germline CDR1 reads LGHNA; CDR2 reads YNFKEQ. V was clipped by 5 bases and J by 4 bases, with 17 bases between them. The CDR3 DNA reads as TGTGCCAGCAGCACCCCCCCAGAGGGGACCTATGGCTACACCTTC. Protein product: CASSTPPEGTYGYTF.

This clone was found a few times. V usage is TRBV7-9 and J usage is TRBJ1-4, with D possibly being TRBD1 (6 bases). From germline, CDR1 is SEHNR and CDR2 FQNEAQ (reference sequence). The V end lost 5 bases, the J end lost 5 bases, and 9 bases lay between the germline ends. CDR3 length: 13 residues. This CDR3 is CASSKQGNEKLFF. The CDR3, as DNA: TGTGCCAGCAGCAAACAGGGCAATGAAAAACTGTTTTTT.

The chain recombines TRBV2 with TRBJ2-7; TRBD2 aligns across 13 bases. The CDR3 spans 16 residues. Germline trimming cut 6 bases from V and 3 bases from J; bases unmatched to any gene: 8. The V gene's germline CDR1 is SNHLY and CDR2 FYNNEI. The CDR3: CASSGIGTSGDYEQYF. The CDR3 bases are TGTGCCAGCAGCGGTATTGGGACTAGCGGGGACTACGAGCAGTACTTC.

The chain recombines TRBV6-1 with TRBJ1-6, with D unresolved. The CDR3 length is 13 residues. Trimming removed 2 bases from V and 7 bases from J, with 6 bases in between. Germline V gene lookup returns CDR1 MNHNS and CDR2 SASEGT. The CDR3, as DNA: TGTGCCAGCAGTGAATTTATGAATTCACCCCTCCACTTT. As protein: CASSEFMNSPLHF.

The chain has TRBV9 and TRBJ2-2, with D possibly called TRBD1 or TRBD2 (5 bases each). CDR1 SGDLS and CDR2 YYNGEE come from the germline V gene. The CDR3 consists of 17 residues. V was pared by 0 bases and J by 1 base, with 13 bases between. For the CDR3, the DNA is TGTGCCAGCAGCGTAGTGGCCGAGGGGTTGAACACCGGGGAGCTGTTTTTT. Translated, it gives CASSVVAEGLNTGELFF.

The rearrangement uses TRBV9 and TRBJ2-7, with D uncertain. CDR3 size: 13 residues. CDR1 is SGDLS, CDR2 YYNGEE, per germline. Trimming took 0 bases from V and 2 from J, leaving 6 bases between them. CDR3 sequence reads: CASSVAPPYEQYF. In DNA form, the CDR3 reads TGTGCCAGCAGCGTAGCTCCGCCCTACGAGCAGTACTTC.

This clone was detected once. The chain couples TRBV6-5 to TRBJ2-3; D is unclear. Germline CDR1 reads MNHEY; CDR2 reads SVGAGI. The CDR3 runs 15 residues. Trimming removed 2 bases at V and 0 bases at J, with 9 bases between. The CDR3 nucleotides read TGTGCCAGCAGTTACAAGATAGGCAGCACAGATACGCAGTATTTT. Protein sequence: CASSYKIGSTDTQYF.

The CDR3 DNA reads as TGTGCCAGCAGTGGCCCGTCCGGGTATGGCTACACCTTC. Encoded protein: CASSGPSGYGYTF. The V and J genes are TRBV6-5 and TRBJ1-2; D is unresolved. Germline loops: CDR1 MNHEY, CDR2 SVGAGI. This CDR3 contains 13 residues. The V end lost 5 bases, the J end lost 5 bases, and 12 bases lay between the germline ends.

The chain uses TRBV18 and TRBJ2-1; the D is unclear. With 6 bases removed from V and 7 bases from J, the gap between germline ends came to 13 bases. Germline V gene lookup returns CDR1 KGHSH and CDR2 LQKENI. CDR3 length: 13 residues. The CDR3: CASSLWADNEQFF. The CDR3 bases are TGTGCCAGCTCTCTCTGGGCGGATAATGAGCAGTTCTTC.

This clone appeared a few times. Other nucleotide sequences from this sample produce the same CDR3. J is TRBJ2-3 and V is TRBV2, with 13 positions matching TRBD2. Trimming took 3 bases from V and 4 from J; bases not matched to a gene: 4. CDR1 is SNHLY and CDR2 is FYNNEI in the germline V gene. The CDR3 has 16 amino acids. CDR3 DNA sequence: TGTGCCAGCAGTGAGCGGACTAGCGGGAGTGCAGATACGCAGTATTTT. Its translation: CASSERTSGSADTQYF.

CDR3 coding DNA: TGTGCCAGCAGTTACGACAGGTCGAAAAACACCATATATTTT. Its protein product is CASSYDRSKNTIYF. The chain recombines TRBV6-5 with TRBJ1-3; a possible D gene is TRBD1 (6 bases). The CDR3 length is 14 residues. CDR1 MNHEY and CDR2 SVGAGI come from the germline V gene. The ends were cut back, 2 bases at V and 6 bases at J, with 11 bases in the middle.

This clone turned up a few times. The rearrangement links TRBV19 to TRBJ2-7; 7 nucleotides agree with TRBD2. In germline, CDR1 is LNHDA, CDR2 SQIVND (reference sequence). V shed 5 bases and J 0 bases; nucleotides not matched to a gene: 7. The CDR3 totals 15 residues. Here the CDR3 DNA reads TGTGCCAGTAGTCGGACTAGTTTAGACTCCTACGAGCAGTACTTC. Residues: CASSRTSLDSYEQYF.

The chain couples TRBV30 to TRBJ1-2; the D gene is possibly TRBD1 (6 bases). CDR1 is GTSNPN, CDR2 SVGIG, per germline (reference sequence). V lost 2 bases, J lost 2 bases, and 9 bases lay in between. This CDR3 contains 13 residues. The CDR3, as DNA: TGTGCCTGGAGTTACACAGGGAACTATGGCTACACCTTC. It specifies CAWSYTGNYGYTF. Combining the CDR3 with reference TRBV30 and TRBJ1-2 gives the whole variable domain SQTIHQWPATLVQPVGSPLSLECTVEGTSNPNLYWYRQAAGRGLQLLFYSVGIGQISSEVPQNLSASRPQDRQFILSSKKLLLSDSGFYLCAWSYTGNYGYTFGSGTRLTVV.

The gene calls are TRBV7-6 and TRBJ1-1, with D unclear. Trimming removed 1 base at V and 0 bases at J, with 3 bases between. This CDR3 has 13 residues. Germline V CDR1 and CDR2: SGHVS, FNYEAQ. The CDR3 is CASSLEVNTEAFF. The CDR3 nucleotides read TGTGCCAGCAGCTTAGAAGTGAACACTGAAGCTTTCTTT.

The genes are TRBV2 and TRBJ1-2; D may be TRBD1 (6 bases). Between the trimmed V and J ends, which lost 4 bases and 0 bases, there was a span of 12 bases. CDR1 and CDR2 from the germline V gene are SNHLY and FYNNEI. The CDR3 contains 15 residues. Written as DNA, the CDR3 is TGTGCCAGCAGTGTTCAGGGGAGCTCTAACTATGGCTACACCTTC. Translated: CASSVQGSSNYGYTF. Filled out from reference TRBV2 and TRBJ1-2, the complete variable domain reads EPEVTQTPSHQVTQMGQEVILRCVPISNHLYFYWYRQILGQKVEFLVSFYNNEISEKSEIFDDQFSVERPDGSNFTLKIRSTKLEDSAMYFCASSVQGSSNYGYTFGSGTRLTVV.

V usage is TRBV28 and J usage is TRBJ2-1; D call uncertain. V gave up 3 bases and J gave up 6 bases, with 12 bases separating them. The CDR3 totals 14 residues. Per the germline V gene, CDR1 is MDHEN and CDR2 is SYDVKM. The CDR3 nucleotides are TGTGCCAGCAGTTTCAGCAAACGCAGCAATGAGCAGTTCTTC. Its translation is CASSFSKRSNEQFF.

The chain carries TRBV19 and TRBJ1-5, with D tentatively TRBD1 (5 bases). The V end lost 10 bases, the J end lost 3 bases, and 13 bases lay between the germline ends. Germline CDR1 is LNHDA and CDR2 is SQIVND (reference sequence). The CDR3 extends over 13 amino acids. CDR3 amino acids: CANARGPNQPQHF. DNA for the CDR3: TGTGCCAACGCCCGGGGCCCCAATCAGCCCCAGCATTTT.

This rearrangement joins TRBV10-3 to TRBJ1-3; D is undetermined. CDR1 ENHRY and CDR2 SYGVKD come from the germline V gene. The CDR3 is 15 residues long. The V gene lost 4 bases and the J gene lost 0 bases, with 10 bases spanning the gap. CDR3 amino acids: CAISAGINSGNTIYF. In DNA, the CDR3 is TGTGCCATCAGTGCCGGGATTAACTCTGGAAACACCATATATTTT.

The chain is built from TRBV18 and TRBJ1-2; D remains unclear. V lost 1 base, J lost 6 bases, and 9 bases lay in between. The V gene's germline CDR1 is KGHSH and CDR2 LQKENI. The CDR3 loop spans 13 amino acids. The CDR3 protein is CASSPQDSDGYTF. CDR3 coding DNA: TGTGCCAGCTCACCACAGGATTCGGATGGCTACACCTTC.

The V gene is TRBV6-5, the J gene TRBJ1-2; D gene uncertain. The CDR3 spans 14 residues. The V gene lost 6 bases and the J gene lost 8 bases, with 19 bases spanning the gap. Germline V lookup: CDR1 MNHEY, CDR2 SVGAGI. CDR3 DNA: TGTGCCAGCAGAGCGAGCGGCCGATGGTGGGGCTACACCTTC. Translation gives CASRASGRWWGYTF.

The CDR3: CAWRGRPGLNSYEQYF. The CDR3 nucleotides are TGTGCCTGGAGGGGCCGTCCGGGACTAAACTCCTACGAGCAGTACTTC. V is TRBV30 and J is TRBJ2-7; 7 bases fit TRBD2. Germline V CDR1 and CDR2: GTSNPN, SVGIG (reference sequence). V trimming: 3 bases; J trimming: 0 bases; junction bases outside the gene matches: 11. There are 16 residues in the CDR3.